Sequencing of this TCR beta chain was carried out in a study of cytomegalovirus exposure and HLA in healthy donors. Germline V gives CDR1 SEHNR, CDR2 FQNEAQ (reference sequence). CDR3 size: 16 residues. As for this clone: Its specificity is not known. The junction departs from germline at one end; a sequencing error may be responsible.

Vbeta (60) and Jbeta (13) primers were used in the PCR. Repertoires were generated with immunoSEQ multiplex PCR, while TCRdb's copy carries only in-frame clones and drops some. The sample yields some 120,000 clones, approximately 81% seen once. Study outcomes and limitations: One cluster of highly shared sequence variants probably arose as a sequencing artifact. Data from an earlier analysis indicated that most TCR beta V segments were productive either about 87% or about 30% of the time.

The rearrangement links TRBV7-9 to TRBJ2-5; D is possibly TRBD2 (6 bases). The clonotype comes from a man between 18 and 35 years old in good health and CMV-seropositive. The sample consisted of PBMCs. CDR3 amino acids: CSSTSSGGRDSETQYF. The CDR3 DNA follows: TGTTCCAGCACCTCCTCAGGCGGGCGGGACTCAGAGACCCAGTACTTC. Drawing the rest from reference TRBV7-9 and TRBJ2-5, the complete variable domain is DTGVSQNPRHKITKRGQNVTFRCDPISEHNRLYWYRQTLGQGPEFLTYFQNEAQLEKSRLLSDRFSAERPKGSFSTLEIQRTEQGDSAMYLCSSTSSGGRDSETQYFGPGTRLLVL.